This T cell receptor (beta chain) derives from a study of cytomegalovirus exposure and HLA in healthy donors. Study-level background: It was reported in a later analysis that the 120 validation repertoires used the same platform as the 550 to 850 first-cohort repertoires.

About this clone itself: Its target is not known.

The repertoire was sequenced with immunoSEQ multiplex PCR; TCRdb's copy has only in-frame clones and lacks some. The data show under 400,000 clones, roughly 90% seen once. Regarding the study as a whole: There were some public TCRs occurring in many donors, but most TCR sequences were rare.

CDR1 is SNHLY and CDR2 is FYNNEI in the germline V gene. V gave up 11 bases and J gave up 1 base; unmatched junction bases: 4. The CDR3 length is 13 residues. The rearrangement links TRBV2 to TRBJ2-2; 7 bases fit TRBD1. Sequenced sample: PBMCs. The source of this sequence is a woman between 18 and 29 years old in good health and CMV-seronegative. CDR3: CAFTGVNTGELFF. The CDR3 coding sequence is TGTGCCTTTACAGGGGTGAACACCGGGGAGCTGTTTTTT.